The T cell receptor beta chain under discussion was sequenced for a study of blood T cells in healthy people across ages. This clonotype was observed once. The donors, all healthy, were Caucasians living in Russia, aged 6 to 90. The second PCR ran about 6 to 11 cycles with a sample-barcoded 5' primer and J-beta primers. A single record per CDR3 protein comes from TCRdb applying MiXCR to the 5' RACE reads. The top ten hold 28% of the sample, which has approximately 790,000 distinct CDR3 sequences, approximately 65% seen once. Sequencing input: blood. The clonotype was recovered from a man aged 30 to 45 in good health.

The CDR3 DNA reads TGTGCCAGCAGTTTAGTCCAGGGTAGGGTAAACATTCAGTACTTC. Protein sequence: CASSLVQGRVNIQYF. The chain employs TRBV28 and TRBJ2-4; TRBD1 might be the D (5 bases). Trimming removed 2 bases from V and 6 bases from J, with 14 bases in between. The CDR3 consists of 15 residues. Germline V gene data show CDR1 as MDHEN and CDR2 as SYDVKM.